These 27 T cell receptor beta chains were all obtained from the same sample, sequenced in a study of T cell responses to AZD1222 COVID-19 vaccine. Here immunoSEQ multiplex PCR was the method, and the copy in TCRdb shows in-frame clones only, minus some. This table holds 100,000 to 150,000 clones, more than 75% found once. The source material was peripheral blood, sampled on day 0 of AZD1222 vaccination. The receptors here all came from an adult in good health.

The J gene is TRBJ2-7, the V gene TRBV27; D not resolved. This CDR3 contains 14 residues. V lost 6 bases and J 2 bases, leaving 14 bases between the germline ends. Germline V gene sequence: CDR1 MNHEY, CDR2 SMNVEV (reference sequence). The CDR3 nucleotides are TGTGCCAGCAGGCCCGAGACGGGTGCCTACGAGCAGTACTTC. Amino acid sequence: CASRPETGAYEQYF.

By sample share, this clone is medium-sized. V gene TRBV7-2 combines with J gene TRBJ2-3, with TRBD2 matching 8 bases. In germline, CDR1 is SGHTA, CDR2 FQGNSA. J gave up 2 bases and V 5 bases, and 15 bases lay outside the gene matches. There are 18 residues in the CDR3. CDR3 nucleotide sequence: TGTGCCAGCAGCCCTTATACGGGCGGGGGGCGCGACACAGATACGCAGTATTTT. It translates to CASSPYTGGGRDTDTQYF. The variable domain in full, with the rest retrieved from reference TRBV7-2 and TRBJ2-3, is GAGVSQSPSNKVTEKGKDVELRCDPISGHTALYWYRQSLGQGLEFLIYFQGNSAPDKSGLPSDRFSAERTGGSVSTLTIQRTQQEDSAVYLCASSPYTGGGRDTDTQYFGPGTRLTVL.

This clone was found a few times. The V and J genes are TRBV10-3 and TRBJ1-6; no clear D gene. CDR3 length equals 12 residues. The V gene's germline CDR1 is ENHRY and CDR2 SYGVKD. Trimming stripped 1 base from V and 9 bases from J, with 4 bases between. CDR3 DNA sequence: TGTGCCATCAGTGAGTATGCTTCACCCCTCCACTTT. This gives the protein CAISEYASPLHF.

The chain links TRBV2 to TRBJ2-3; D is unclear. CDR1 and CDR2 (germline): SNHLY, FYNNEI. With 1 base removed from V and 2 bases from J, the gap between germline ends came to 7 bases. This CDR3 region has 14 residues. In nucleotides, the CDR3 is TGTGCCAGCAGTGAAGGGGCCGTCACAGATACGCAGTATTTT. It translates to CASSEGAVTDTQYF.

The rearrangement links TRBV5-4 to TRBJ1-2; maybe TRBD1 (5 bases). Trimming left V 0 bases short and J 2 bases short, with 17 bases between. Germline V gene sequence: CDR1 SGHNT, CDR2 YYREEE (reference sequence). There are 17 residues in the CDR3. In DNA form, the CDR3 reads TGTGCCAGCAGCTTGGGGCCTCCCAGGGTTGCAAACTATGGCTACACCTTC. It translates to CASSLGPPRVANYGYTF.

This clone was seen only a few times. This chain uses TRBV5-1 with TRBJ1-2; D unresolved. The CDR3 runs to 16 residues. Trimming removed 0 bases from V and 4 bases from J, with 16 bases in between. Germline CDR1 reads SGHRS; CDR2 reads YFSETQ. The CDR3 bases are TGCGCCAGCAGCTTGGATGGGATTTTGGGGATCTATGGCTACACCTTC. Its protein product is CASSLDGILGIYGYTF.

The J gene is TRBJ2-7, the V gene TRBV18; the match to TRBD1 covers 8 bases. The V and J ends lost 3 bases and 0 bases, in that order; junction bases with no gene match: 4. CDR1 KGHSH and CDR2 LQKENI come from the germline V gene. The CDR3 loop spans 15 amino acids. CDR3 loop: CASSPSQGGSYEQYF. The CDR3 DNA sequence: TGTGCCAGCTCACCTTCACAGGGGGGCTCCTACGAGCAGTACTTC.

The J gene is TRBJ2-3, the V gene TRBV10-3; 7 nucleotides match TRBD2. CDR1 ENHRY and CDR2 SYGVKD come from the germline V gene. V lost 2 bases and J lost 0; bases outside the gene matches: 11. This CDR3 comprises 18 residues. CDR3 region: CAISEILGGGISTDTQYF. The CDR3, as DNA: TGTGCCATCAGTGAGATCTTGGGGGGGGGAATTAGCACAGATACGCAGTATTTT.

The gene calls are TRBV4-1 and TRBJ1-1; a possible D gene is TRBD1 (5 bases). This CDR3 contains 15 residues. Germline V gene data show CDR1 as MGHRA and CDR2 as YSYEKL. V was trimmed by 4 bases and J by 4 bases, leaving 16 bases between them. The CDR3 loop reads CASSLPGGIGTEAFF. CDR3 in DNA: TGCGCCAGCAGCCTCCCTGGGGGGATCGGCACTGAAGCTTTCTTT.

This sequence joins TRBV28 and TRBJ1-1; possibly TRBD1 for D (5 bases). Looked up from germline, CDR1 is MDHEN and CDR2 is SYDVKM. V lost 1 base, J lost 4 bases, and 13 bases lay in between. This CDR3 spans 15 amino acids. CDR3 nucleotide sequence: TGTGCCAGCAGTTTATCACGGGGCGGCGGCACTGAAGCTTTCTTT. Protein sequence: CASSLSRGGGTEAFF. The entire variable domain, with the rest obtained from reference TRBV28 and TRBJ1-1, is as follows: DVKVTQSSRYLVKRTGEKVFLECVQDMDHENMFWYRQDPGLGLRLIYFSYDVKMKEKGDIPEGYSVSREKKERFSLILESASTNQTSMYLCASSLSRGGGTEAFFGQGTRLTVV.

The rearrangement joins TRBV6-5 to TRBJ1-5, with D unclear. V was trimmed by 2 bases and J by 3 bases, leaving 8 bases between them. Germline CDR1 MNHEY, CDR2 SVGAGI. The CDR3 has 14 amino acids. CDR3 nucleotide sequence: TGTGCCAGCAGTTACGGCGGGTACAATCAGCCCCAGCATTTT. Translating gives CASSYGGYNQPQHF.

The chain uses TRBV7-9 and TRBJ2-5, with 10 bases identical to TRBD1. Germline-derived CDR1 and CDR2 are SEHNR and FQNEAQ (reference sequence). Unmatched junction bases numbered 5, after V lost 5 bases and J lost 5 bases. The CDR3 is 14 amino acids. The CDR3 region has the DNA TGTGCCAGCAGCCCTTGGACAGGGGGGGAGACCCAGTACTTC. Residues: CASSPWTGGETQYF.

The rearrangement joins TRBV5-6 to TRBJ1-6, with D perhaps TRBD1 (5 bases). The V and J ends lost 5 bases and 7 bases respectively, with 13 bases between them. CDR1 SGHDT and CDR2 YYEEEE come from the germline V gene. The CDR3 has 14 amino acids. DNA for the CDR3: TGTGCCAGCAGTAAGGGACGAGGGAATTCACCCCTCCACTTT. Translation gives CASSKGRGNSPLHF.

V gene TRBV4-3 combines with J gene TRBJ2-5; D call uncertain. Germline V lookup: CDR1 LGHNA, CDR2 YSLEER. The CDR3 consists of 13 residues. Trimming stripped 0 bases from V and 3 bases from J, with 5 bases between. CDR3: CASSQDIEETQYF. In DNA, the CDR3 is TGCGCCAGCAGCCAAGATATAGAAGAGACCCAGTACTTC.

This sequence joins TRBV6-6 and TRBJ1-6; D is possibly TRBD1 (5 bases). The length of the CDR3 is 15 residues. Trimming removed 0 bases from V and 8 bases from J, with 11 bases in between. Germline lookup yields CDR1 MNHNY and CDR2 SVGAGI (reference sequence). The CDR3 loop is CASSYSSQGDSPLHF. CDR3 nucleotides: TGTGCCAGCAGTTACTCGAGTCAGGGTGATTCACCCCTCCACTTT.

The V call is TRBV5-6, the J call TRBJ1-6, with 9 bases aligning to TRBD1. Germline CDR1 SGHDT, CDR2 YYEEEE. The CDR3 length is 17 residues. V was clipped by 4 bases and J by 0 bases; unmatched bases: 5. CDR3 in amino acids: CASSAGTGSSYNSPLHF. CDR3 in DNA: TGTGCCAGCAGCGCTGGGACAGGGAGCTCCTATAATTCACCCCTCCACTTT.

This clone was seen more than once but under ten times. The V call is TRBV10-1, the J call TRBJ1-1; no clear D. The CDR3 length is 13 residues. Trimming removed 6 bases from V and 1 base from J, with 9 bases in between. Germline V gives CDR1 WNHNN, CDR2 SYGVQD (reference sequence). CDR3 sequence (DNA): TGCGCCAGCAGAAGGACGGAGAACACTGAAGCTTTCTTT. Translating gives CASRRTENTEAFF.

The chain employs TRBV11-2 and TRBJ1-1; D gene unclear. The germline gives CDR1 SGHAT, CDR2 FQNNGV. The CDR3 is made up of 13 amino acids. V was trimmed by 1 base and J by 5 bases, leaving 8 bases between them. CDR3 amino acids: CASSLVMGTEAFF. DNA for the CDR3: TGTGCCAGCAGCTTAGTTATGGGGACTGAAGCTTTCTTT.

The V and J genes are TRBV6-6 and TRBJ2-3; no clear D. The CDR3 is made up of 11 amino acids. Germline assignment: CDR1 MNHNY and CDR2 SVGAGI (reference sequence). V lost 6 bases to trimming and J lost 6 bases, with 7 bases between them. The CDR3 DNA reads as TGTGCCAGCAGCCCCGTGGATACGCAGTATTTT. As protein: CASSPVDTQYF.

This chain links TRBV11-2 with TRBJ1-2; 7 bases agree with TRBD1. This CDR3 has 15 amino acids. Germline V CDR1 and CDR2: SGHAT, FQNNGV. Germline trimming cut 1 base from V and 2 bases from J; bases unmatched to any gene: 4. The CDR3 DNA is TGTGCCAGCAGCTTAGGACCCAGGGGGAACTATGGCTACACCTTC. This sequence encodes CASSLGPRGNYGYTF.

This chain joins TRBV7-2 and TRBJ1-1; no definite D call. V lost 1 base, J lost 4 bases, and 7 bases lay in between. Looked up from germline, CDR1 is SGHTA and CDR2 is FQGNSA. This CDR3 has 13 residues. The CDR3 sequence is CASSLGTVTEAFF. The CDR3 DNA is TGTGCCAGCAGCTTAGGCACGGTCACTGAAGCTTTCTTT.

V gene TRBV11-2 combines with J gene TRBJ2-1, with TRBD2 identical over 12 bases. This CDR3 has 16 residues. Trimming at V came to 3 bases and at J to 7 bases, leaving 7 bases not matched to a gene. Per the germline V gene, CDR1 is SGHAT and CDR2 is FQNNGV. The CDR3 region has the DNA TGTGCCAGCAGCTTGGCTAGCGGGGGGGCCAGGAATGAGCAGTTCTTC. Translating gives CASSLASGGARNEQFF.

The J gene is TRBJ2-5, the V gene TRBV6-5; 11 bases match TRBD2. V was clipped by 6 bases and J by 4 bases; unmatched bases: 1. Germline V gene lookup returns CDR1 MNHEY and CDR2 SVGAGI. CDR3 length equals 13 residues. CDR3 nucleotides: TGTGCCAGCAGAACTAGCGGGGGAGAGACCCAGTACTTC. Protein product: CASRTSGGETQYF.

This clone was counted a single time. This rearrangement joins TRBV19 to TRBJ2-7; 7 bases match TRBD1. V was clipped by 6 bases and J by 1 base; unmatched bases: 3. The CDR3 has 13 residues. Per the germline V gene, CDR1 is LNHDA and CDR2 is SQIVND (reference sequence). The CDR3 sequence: CASRVQGSYEQYF. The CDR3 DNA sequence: TGTGCCAGTAGGGTACAGGGGTCCTACGAGCAGTACTTC.

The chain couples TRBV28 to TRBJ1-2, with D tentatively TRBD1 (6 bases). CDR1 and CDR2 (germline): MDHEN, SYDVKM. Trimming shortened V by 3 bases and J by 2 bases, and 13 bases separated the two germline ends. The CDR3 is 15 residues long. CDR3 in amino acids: CASSLGAPSNYGYTF. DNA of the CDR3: TGTGCCAGCAGTTTGGGGGCCCCTTCCAACTATGGCTACACCTTC.

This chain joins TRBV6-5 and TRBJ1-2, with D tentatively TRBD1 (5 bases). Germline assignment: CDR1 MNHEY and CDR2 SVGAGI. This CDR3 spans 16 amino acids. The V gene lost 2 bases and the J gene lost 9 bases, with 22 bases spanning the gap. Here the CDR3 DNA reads TGTGCCAGCAGTTACGAGCTCGGGCAGGGCTTTAGTAGCTACACCTTC. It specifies CASSYELGQGFSSYTF.

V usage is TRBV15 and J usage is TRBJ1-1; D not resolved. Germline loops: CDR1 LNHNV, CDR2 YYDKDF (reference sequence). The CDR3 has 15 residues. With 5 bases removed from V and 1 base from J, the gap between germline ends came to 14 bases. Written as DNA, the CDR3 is TGTGCCACCAGCCCGGGCGGGCTCCCGAACACTGAAGCTTTCTTT. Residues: CATSPGGLPNTEAFF.